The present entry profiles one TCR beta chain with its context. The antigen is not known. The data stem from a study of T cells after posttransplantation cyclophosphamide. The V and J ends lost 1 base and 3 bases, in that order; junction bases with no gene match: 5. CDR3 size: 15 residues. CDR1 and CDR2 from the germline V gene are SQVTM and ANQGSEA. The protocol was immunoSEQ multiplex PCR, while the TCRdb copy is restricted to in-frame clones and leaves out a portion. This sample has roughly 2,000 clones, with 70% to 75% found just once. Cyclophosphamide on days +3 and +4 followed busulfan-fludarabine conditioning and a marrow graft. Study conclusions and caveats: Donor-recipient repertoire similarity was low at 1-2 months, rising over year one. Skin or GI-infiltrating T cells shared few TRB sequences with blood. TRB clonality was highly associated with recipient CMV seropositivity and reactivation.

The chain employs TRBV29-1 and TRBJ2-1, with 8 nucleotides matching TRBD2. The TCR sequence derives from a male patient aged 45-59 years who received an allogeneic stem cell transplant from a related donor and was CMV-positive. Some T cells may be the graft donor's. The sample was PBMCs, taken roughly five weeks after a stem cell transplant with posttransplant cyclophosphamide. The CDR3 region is CSVEGREGHYNEQFF. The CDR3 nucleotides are TGCAGCGTTGAAGGCCGGGAGGGACACTACAATGAGCAGTTCTTC.